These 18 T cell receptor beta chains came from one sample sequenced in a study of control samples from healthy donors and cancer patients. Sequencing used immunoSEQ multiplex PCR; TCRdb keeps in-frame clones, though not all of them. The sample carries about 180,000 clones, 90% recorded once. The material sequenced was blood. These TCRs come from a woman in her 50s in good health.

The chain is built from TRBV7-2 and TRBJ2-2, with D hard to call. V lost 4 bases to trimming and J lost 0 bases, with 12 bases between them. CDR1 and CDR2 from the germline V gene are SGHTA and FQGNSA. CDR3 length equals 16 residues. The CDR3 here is CASSSVTITNTGELFF. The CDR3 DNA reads TGTGCCAGCAGCTCCGTTACCATCACGAACACCGGGGAGCTGTTTTTT.

The DNA of the CDR3 is TGTGCCATCAGTGAGGGCCAGGCGACAGATACGCAGTATTTT. It specifies CAISEGQATDTQYF. This chain links TRBV10-3 with TRBJ2-3, with D unresolved. Trimming pared 2 bases from V and 3 bases from J, leaving 9 bases between. CDR3 size: 14 residues. Germline V gives CDR1 ENHRY, CDR2 SYGVKD.

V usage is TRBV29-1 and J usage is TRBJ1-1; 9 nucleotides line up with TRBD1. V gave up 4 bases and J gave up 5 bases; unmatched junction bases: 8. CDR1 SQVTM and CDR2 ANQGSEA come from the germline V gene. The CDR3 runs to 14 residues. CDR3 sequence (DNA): TGCAGCGTTGTTCCGGGACAGGGTTTTACTGAAGCTTTCTTT. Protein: CSVVPGQGFTEAFF.

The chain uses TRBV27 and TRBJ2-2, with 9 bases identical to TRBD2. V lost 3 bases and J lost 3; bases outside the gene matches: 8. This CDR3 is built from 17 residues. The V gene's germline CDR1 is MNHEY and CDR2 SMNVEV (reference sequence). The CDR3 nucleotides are TGTGCCAGCAGTTTGTTAGCGGGGGCCCTCCACACCGGGGAGCTGTTTTTT. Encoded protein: CASSLLAGALHTGELFF.

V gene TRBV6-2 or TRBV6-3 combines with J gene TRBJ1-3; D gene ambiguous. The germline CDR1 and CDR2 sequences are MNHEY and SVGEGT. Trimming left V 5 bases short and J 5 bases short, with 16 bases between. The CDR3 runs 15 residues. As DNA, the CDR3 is TGTGCCAGCAGTACCGAGGCCAGCAGACGAAACACCATATATTTT. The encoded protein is CASSTEASRRNTIYF.

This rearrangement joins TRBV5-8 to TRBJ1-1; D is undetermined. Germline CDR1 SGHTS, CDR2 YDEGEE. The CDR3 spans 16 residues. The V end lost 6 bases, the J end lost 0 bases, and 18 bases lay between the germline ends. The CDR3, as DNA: TGTGCCAGCATCCCCCGGTTATGGTATATGAACACTGAAGCTTTCTTT. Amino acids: CASIPRLWYMNTEAFF.

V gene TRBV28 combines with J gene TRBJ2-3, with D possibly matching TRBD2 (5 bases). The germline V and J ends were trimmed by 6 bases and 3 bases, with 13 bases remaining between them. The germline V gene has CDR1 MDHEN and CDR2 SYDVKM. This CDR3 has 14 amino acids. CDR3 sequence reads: CASRHGLKTDTQYF. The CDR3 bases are TGTGCCAGCAGACACGGACTTAAAACAGATACGCAGTATTTT.

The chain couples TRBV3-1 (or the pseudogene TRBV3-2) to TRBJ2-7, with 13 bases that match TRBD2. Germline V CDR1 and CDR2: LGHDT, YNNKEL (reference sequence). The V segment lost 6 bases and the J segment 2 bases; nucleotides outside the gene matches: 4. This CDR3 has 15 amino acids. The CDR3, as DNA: TGTGCCAGCAGGTTGACTAGCGGGGGGCCCTACGAGCAGTACTTC. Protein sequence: CASRLTSGGPYEQYF.

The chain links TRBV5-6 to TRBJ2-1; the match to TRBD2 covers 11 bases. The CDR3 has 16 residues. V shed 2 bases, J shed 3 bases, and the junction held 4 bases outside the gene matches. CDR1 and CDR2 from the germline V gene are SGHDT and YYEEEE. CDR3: CASSFLGTSGYNEQFF. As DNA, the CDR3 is TGTGCCAGCAGCTTCCTGGGGACTAGCGGCTACAATGAGCAGTTCTTC.

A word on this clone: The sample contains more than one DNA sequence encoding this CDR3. In DNA form, the CDR3 reads TGTGCCACCAGCAGAGACAGGGAGACCCAGTACTTC. Protein: CATSRDRETQYF. The chain has TRBV15 and TRBJ2-5; the D is unclear. This CDR3 contains 12 residues. Germline V gene lookup returns CDR1 LNHNV and CDR2 YYDKDF (reference sequence). V was shortened by 0 bases and J by 5 bases, with 4 bases between the two germline ends.

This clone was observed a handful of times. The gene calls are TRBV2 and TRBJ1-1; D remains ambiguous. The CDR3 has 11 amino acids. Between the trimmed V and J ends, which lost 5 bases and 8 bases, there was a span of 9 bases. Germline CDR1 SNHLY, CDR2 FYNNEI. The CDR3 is CASSLMGEAFF. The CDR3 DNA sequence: TGTGCCAGCAGTCTTATGGGAGAAGCTTTCTTT.

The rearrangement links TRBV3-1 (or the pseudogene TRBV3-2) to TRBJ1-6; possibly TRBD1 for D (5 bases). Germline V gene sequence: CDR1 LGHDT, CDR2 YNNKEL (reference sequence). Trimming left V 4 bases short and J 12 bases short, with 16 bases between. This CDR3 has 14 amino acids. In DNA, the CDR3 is TGTGCCAGCAGCCCTATCGACCAGGGTCTACCCCTCCACTTT. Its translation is CASSPIDQGLPLHF.

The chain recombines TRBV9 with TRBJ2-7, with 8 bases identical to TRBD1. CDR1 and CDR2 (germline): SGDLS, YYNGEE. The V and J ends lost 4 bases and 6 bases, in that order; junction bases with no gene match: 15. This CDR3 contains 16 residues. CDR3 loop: CASSPAASQGEGEQYF. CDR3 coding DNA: TGTGCCAGCAGCCCTGCCGCCTCACAGGGGGAAGGCGAGCAGTACTTC.

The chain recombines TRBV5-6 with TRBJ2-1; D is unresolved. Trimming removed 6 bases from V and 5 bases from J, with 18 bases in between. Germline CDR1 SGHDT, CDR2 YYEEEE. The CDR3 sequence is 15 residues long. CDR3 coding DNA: TGTGCCAGCACCAGGCGGTCCCGTCCGAACAATGAGCAGTTCTTC. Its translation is CASTRRSRPNNEQFF.

The CDR3 nucleotides are TGTGCCAGCAGCTTAGGAGGGTATCTCTACGAGCAGTACTTC. Translated, it gives CASSLGGYLYEQYF. The V gene is TRBV7-8, the J gene TRBJ2-7, with D maybe TRBD2 (5 bases). The CDR3 is made up of 14 amino acids. V lost 1 base, J lost 3 bases, and 10 bases lay in between. From germline, CDR1 is SGHVS and CDR2 FQNEAQ.

The CDR3 DNA is TGTGCCAGCAGTCCGGGACCGGGAGAAGCTTTCTTT. This codes for CASSPGPGEAFF. V and J are TRBV12-3 or TRBV12-4 and TRBJ1-1; TRBD1 might be the D (5 bases). There are 12 residues in the CDR3. Trimming removed 5 bases at V and 8 bases at J, with 12 bases between.

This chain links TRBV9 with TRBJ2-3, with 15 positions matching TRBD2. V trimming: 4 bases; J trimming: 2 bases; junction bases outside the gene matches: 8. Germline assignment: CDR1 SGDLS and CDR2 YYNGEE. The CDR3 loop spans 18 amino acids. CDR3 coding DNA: TGTGCCAGCAGCCGTCCCGGGACTAGCGGGGGGCCCACAGATACGCAGTATTTT. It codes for CASSRPGTSGGPTDTQYF.

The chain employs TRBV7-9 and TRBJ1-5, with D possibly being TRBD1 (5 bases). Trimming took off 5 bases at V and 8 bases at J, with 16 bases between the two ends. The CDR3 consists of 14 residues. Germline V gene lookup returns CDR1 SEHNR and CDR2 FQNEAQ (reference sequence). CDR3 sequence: CASSRVGVGEPQHF. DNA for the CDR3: TGTGCCAGCAGCCGAGTGGGGGTTGGGGAGCCCCAGCATTTT.